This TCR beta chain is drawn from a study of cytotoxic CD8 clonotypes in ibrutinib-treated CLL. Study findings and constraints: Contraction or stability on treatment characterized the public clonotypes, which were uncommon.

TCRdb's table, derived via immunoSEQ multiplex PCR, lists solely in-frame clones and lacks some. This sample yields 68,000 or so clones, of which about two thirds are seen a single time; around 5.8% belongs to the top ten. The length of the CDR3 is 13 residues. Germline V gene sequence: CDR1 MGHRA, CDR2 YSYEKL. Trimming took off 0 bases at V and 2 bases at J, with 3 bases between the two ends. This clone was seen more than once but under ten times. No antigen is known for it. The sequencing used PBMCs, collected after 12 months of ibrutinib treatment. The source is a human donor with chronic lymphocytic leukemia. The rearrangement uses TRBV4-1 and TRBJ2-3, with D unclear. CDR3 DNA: TGCGCCAGCAGCCAAGAGGACACAGATACGCAGTATTTT. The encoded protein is CASSQEDTDTQYF.